The 10 T cell receptor beta chains below were found in one sample sequenced in a study of control samples from healthy donors and cancer patients. The table came from immunoSEQ multiplex PCR; TCRdb's copy has only in-frame clones and leaves some out. The repertoire consists of roughly 95,000 clones, with just over 85% occurring once and the leading ten covering less than 15%. Source material: blood. The receptors here all came from a man aged 25-40 years in good health.

This chain links TRBV10-3 with TRBJ2-1; D possibly corresponds to TRBD2 (6 bases). The V and J ends lost 4 bases and 4 bases respectively, with 14 bases between them. The CDR3 runs 15 residues. Germline assignment: CDR1 ENHRY and CDR2 SYGVKD. This chain's CDR3 is CAISGGDSSYNEQFF. As DNA, the CDR3 is TGTGCCATCAGTGGGGGGGATTCCTCTTACAATGAGCAGTTCTTC.

This clone was counted between two and nine times. This chain connects TRBV3-1 (or the pseudogene TRBV3-2) to TRBJ2-1; no reliable D call. V was clipped by 1 base and J by 0 bases, with 10 bases between them. This CDR3 has 16 residues. CDR1 is LGHDT and CDR2 is YNNKEL in the germline V gene (reference sequence). CDR3 nucleotide sequence: TGTGCCAGCAGCCAAGGCGACGTCCCCTCCTACAATGAGCAGTTCTTC. Protein product: CASSQGDVPSYNEQFF.

This clone appeared once. The V gene is TRBV20-1, the J gene TRBJ2-3, with 8 nucleotides matching TRBD2. With V trimmed by 3 bases and J by 6 bases, 11 bases remained unmatched. This CDR3 contains 15 residues. Looked up from germline, CDR1 is DFQATT and CDR2 is SNEGSKA (reference sequence). The DNA for the CDR3 is TGCAGTGCTAGTCGGGGAGCGGGAGTTGGCGATACGCAGTATTTT. It is translated as CSASRGAGVGDTQYF.

The chain links TRBV28 to TRBJ2-7, with D maybe TRBD1 (6 bases). The germline gives CDR1 MDHEN, CDR2 SYDVKM. V gave up 6 bases and J gave up 7 bases, with 10 bases separating them. The CDR3 totals 11 residues. The CDR3 loop is CASSLRGEQYF. CDR3 coding DNA: TGTGCCAGCAGCCTTAGGGGGGAGCAGTACTTC.

This clone was seen just once. The chain carries TRBV9 and TRBJ2-7; 8 bases match TRBD2. The CDR3 has 14 residues. CDR1 and CDR2 from the germline V gene are SGDLS and YYNGEE. V gave up 1 base and J gave up 6 bases; unmatched junction bases: 6. The CDR3 DNA follows: TGTGCCAGCAGCGTAACCGGGAGGGCCGGCGAGCAGTACTTC. Its protein product is CASSVTGRAGEQYF.

The rearrangement uses TRBV6-5 and TRBJ2-7, with 8 bases lining up with TRBD1. The CDR3 is made up of 15 amino acids. Germline V gene lookup returns CDR1 MNHEY and CDR2 SVGAGI. With 6 bases clipped from V and 0 bases from J, the junction kept 7 bases outside the gene matches. The CDR3 region has the DNA TGTGCCAGCAGACGGACAGGGACGGGCTCCTACGAGCAGTACTTC. Its protein product is CASRRTGTGSYEQYF.

This clone was recorded only once. The genes are TRBV13 and TRBJ1-3; TRBD1 is a possible D gene (6 bases). Germline V gene sequence: CDR1 PRHDT, CDR2 FYEKMQ (reference sequence). The CDR3 runs to 14 residues. Trimming shortened V by 5 bases and J by 4 bases, and 12 bases separated the two germline ends. The CDR3 sequence is CASSQAGVGNTIYF. The CDR3 nucleotides read TGTGCCAGCAGCCAGGCAGGGGTGGGAAACACCATATATTTT.

This sequence joins TRBV12-3 or TRBV12-4 and TRBJ2-7; the D is unclear. The CDR3 covers 11 residues. V shed 6 bases and J shed 2 bases, with 5 bases lying between them. The CDR3 loop reads CASRSTYEQYF. CDR3 coding DNA: TGTGCCAGCAGGTCCACCTACGAGCAGTACTTC.

The rearrangement joins TRBV14 to TRBJ1-1; the D is unclear. Germline-derived CDR1 and CDR2 are SGHDN and FVKESK. The CDR3 has 17 amino acids. The germline V and J ends were trimmed by 0 bases and 1 base, with 15 bases remaining between them. CDR3 DNA: TGTGCCAGCAGCCAAGAGACGCAGCGAGTTGAGAACACTGAAGCTTTCTTT. The encoded protein is CASSQETQRVENTEAFF.

The J gene is TRBJ2-3, the V gene TRBV7-2; D perhaps matches TRBD2 (5 bases). The CDR3 loop spans 16 amino acids. The germline V and J ends were trimmed by 4 bases and 2 bases, with 16 bases remaining between them. Germline V lookup: CDR1 SGHTA, CDR2 FQGNSA. In DNA, the CDR3 is TGTGCCAGCAGCTCCCTAGGTGGGAGCCCCACAGATACGCAGTATTTT. Amino acid sequence: CASSSLGGSPTDTQYF.